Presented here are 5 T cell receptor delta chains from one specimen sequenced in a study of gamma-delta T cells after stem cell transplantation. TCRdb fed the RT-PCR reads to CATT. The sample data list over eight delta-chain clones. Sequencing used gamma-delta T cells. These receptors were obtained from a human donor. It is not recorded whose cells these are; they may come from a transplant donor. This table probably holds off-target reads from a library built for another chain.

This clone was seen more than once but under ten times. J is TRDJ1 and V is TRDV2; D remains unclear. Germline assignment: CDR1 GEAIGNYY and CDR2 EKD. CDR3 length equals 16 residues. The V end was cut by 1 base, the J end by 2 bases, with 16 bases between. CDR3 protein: CACDTTCEEATDKLIF. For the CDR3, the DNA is TGTGCCTGTGACACGACGTGTGAGGAGGCGACCGATAAACTCATCTTT.

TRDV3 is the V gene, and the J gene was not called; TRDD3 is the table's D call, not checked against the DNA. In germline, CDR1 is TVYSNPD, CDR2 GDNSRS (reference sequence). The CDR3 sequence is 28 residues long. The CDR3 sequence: CALWEVHSSLAVEQHWLSQVSIGRIQHF. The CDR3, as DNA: TGTGCCTTGTGGGAGGTGCATAGCTCTTTGGCAGTGGAACAACACTGGTTGTCACAGGTAAGTATCGGAAGAATACAACATTTC.

Here the CDR3 reads CACDGLGDDKLIF. DNA of the CDR3: TGTGCCTGTGACGGTCTCGGGGACGATAAACTCATCTTT. The chain couples TRDV2 to TRDJ1, with TRDD3 as a possible D gene (5 bases). V was clipped by 3 bases and J by 4 bases, with 11 bases between them. This CDR3 is built from 13 residues. The germline gives CDR1 GEAIGNYY, CDR2 EKD.

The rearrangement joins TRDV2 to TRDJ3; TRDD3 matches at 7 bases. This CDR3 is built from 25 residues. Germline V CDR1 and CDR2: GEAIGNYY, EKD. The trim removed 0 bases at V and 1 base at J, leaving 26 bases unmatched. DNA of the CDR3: TGTGCCTGTGACACCGTGAGTGGATGGGGGACCCCGCTTCGTTTATCGTCCTGGGACACCCGACAGATGTTTTTC. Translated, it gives CACDTVSGWGTPLRLSSWDTRQMFF.

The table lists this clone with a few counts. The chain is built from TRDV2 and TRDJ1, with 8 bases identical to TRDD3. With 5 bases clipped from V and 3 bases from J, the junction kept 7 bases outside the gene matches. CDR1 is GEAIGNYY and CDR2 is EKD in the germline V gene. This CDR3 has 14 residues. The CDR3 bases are TGTGCCTGTGCTTTACTGGGGGTCCCCGATAAACTCATCTTT. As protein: CACALLGVPDKLIF.